Presented here are 21 T cell receptor beta chains from one specimen sequenced in a study of human T cells and chemical hapten exposure. Described time point: pre-sensitization, week 0. The treatment denotes: therapeutic diphenylcyclopropenone sensitization with weekly scalp DPC. TCRdb re-called the RACE reads through MiXCR, storing one row per CDR3 protein. The sample contains some 400,000 distinct CDR3 sequences, roughly 5.3% of which appear only once. The source was whole blood, collected in connection with sensitization to the hapten diphenylcyclopropenone (DPC). Every receptor here comes from a woman between 45 and 65 years old with alopecia areata. Some clones in this sample may be carry-over from other donors' samples.

The chain couples TRBV6-1 to TRBJ1-6; D not resolved. V gave up 5 bases and J gave up 10 bases, with 15 bases separating them. This CDR3 has 14 residues. Looked up from germline, CDR1 is MNHNS and CDR2 is SASEGT. The CDR3 spells CASSPEGGRSPLHF. The CDR3 DNA is TGTGCCAGCAGTCCCGAGGGCGGGAGGTCACCCCTCCACTTT.

This clonotype was seen ten or more times. The chain employs TRBV12-3 or TRBV12-4 and TRBJ2-7; 9 bases agree with TRBD2. The CDR3 totals 14 residues. The V segment lost 4 bases and the J segment 7 bases; nucleotides outside the gene matches: 8. The CDR3 DNA reads TGTGCCAGCAGTTCTAGCGGGGTGCAATCGGAGCAGTACTTC. It translates to CASSSSGVQSEQYF.

This clonotype was counted only a few times. V gene TRBV27 combines with J gene TRBJ2-7, with 11 bases matching TRBD1. The CDR3 length is 16 residues. Germline CDR1 reads MNHEY; CDR2 reads SMNVEV (reference sequence). The V and J ends lost 0 bases and 5 bases, in that order; junction bases with no gene match: 6. CDR3 nucleotides: TGTGCCAGCAGTTTATCTTTCGGACAGGGGGCCCACGAGCAGTACTTC. It codes for CASSLSFGQGAHEQYF.

This clonotype was observed a handful of times. V and J are TRBV20-1 and TRBJ1-2; D is undetermined. There are 13 residues in the CDR3. V gave up 6 bases and J gave up 8 bases, with 19 bases separating them. CDR1 DFQATT and CDR2 SNEGSKA come from the germline V gene (reference sequence). In nucleotides, the CDR3 is TGCAGTGCCCACAATCCGGACGGCGGGGGCTACACCTTC. Its translation is CSAHNPDGGGYTF.

This clonotype was counted a few times. This chain uses TRBV6-6 with TRBJ2-1; the D gene is possibly TRBD2 (6 bases). The CDR3 consists of 9 residues. Germline V gene data show CDR1 as MNHNY and CDR2 as SVGAGI (reference sequence). The V and J ends lost 8 bases and 12 bases respectively, with 8 bases between them. The chain's CDR3 is CASGEAQFF. CDR3 DNA: TGTGCCAGCGGGGAGGCGCAGTTCTTC.

The table lists this clonotype with many counts. The chain links TRBV5-6 to TRBJ2-2; 7 bases fit TRBD2. This CDR3 is 17 amino acids long. V lost 0 bases and J lost 1; bases outside the gene matches: 6. Germline V gives CDR1 SGHDT, CDR2 YYEEEE. In DNA form, the CDR3 reads TGTGCCAGCAGCTTGGAGGTGACTAGCTGGAACACCGGGGAGCTGTTTTTT. Its translation: CASSLEVTSWNTGELFF. Drawing the rest from reference TRBV5-6 and TRBJ2-2, the complete variable domain is DAGVTQSPTHLIKTRGQQVTLRCSPKSGHDTVSWYQQALGQGPQFIFQYYEEEERQRGNFPDRFSGHQFPNYSSELNVNALLLGDSALYLCASSLEVTSWNTGELFFGEGSRLTVL.

This clonotype was seen at least ten times. The J gene is TRBJ1-2, the V gene TRBV29-1, with 7 bases that match TRBD1. Unmatched junction bases numbered 6, after V lost 7 bases and J lost 4 bases. Germline CDR1 and CDR2: SQVTM and ANQGSEA. The CDR3 extends over 12 amino acids. The CDR3 DNA follows: TGCAGCGCCAGGGGGGAGGGCTATGGCTACACCTTC. Translation: CSARGEGYGYTF.

This clonotype occurred a few times. The rearrangement uses TRBV12-3 or TRBV12-4 and TRBJ1-1; 7 nucleotides agree with TRBD1. The CDR3 spans 13 residues. Trimming at V came to 4 bases and at J to 5 bases, leaving 4 bases not matched to a gene. CDR3 in DNA: TGTGCCAGCAGTTGGGGACAGTATACTGAAGCTTTCTTT. It specifies CASSWGQYTEAFF.

This clonotype was counted a few times. The chain combines TRBV5-1 with TRBJ2-6; D is uncertain. The germline V and J ends were trimmed by 0 bases and 2 bases, with 9 bases remaining between them. The V gene's germline CDR1 is SGHRS and CDR2 YFSETQ. This CDR3 has 16 amino acids. The CDR3 loop is CASSLGQTTGANVLTF. The CDR3 DNA sequence: TGCGCCAGCAGCTTGGGACAAACTACTGGGGCCAACGTCCTGACTTTC.

This clonotype was detected ten times or more. Written as DNA, the CDR3 is TGTGCCAGCAGCCCAGCGGGGAGGACTGAAGCTTTCTTT. This encodes CASSPAGRTEAFF. This chain uses TRBV12-3 or TRBV12-4 with TRBJ1-1; D gene uncertain. The CDR3 spans 13 residues. V lost 6 bases to trimming and J lost 5 bases, with 13 bases between them.

The chain couples TRBV2 to TRBJ2-1, with D tentatively TRBD2 (6 bases). V was clipped by 6 bases and J by 1 base, with 19 bases between them. Per the germline V gene, CDR1 is SNHLY and CDR2 is FYNNEI. The CDR3 is made up of 17 amino acids. CDR3 bases: TGTGCCAGCAGGCATAGCCGTGGGAGGAGATCCTACAATGAGCAGTTCTTC. Translated: CASRHSRGRRSYNEQFF.

V usage is TRBV6-1 and J usage is TRBJ1-1, with 8 bases lining up with TRBD1. The CDR3 sequence is 16 residues long. The germline V gene has CDR1 MNHNS and CDR2 SASEGT. Unmatched junction bases numbered 9, after V lost 5 bases and J lost 1 base. The CDR3 loop is CASSFKQGVANTEAFF. For the CDR3, the DNA is TGTGCCAGCAGTTTTAAACAGGGGGTGGCGAACACTGAAGCTTTCTTT.

At least ten counts were recorded for this clonotype. This rearrangement joins TRBV11-2 to TRBJ2-3; D perhaps matches TRBD1 (5 bases). This CDR3 contains 14 residues. V gave up 1 base and J gave up 5 bases, with 10 bases separating them. From germline, CDR1 is SGHAT and CDR2 FQNNGV. CDR3 sequence (DNA): TGTGCCAGCAGCTTAGTAGGGGCCAAAGATACGCAGTATTTT. Translated: CASSLVGAKDTQYF.

The sample holds many counts of this clonotype. The chain uses TRBV29-1 and TRBJ1-4, with D uncertain. In germline, CDR1 is SQVTM, CDR2 ANQGSEA. V lost 7 bases and J 7 bases, leaving 19 bases between the germline ends. This CDR3 spans 14 amino acids. Here the CDR3 reads CSAGPGSKGEKLFF. In DNA form, the CDR3 reads TGCAGCGCCGGCCCGGGATCGAAGGGTGAAAAACTGTTTTTT.

This clonotype was counted a few times. The chain is built from TRBV10-2 and TRBJ1-1; D is possibly TRBD1 (5 bases). Looked up from germline, CDR1 is WSHSY and CDR2 is SAAADI. Trimming shortened V by 6 bases and J by 0 bases, and 8 bases separated the two germline ends. The CDR3 is 13 residues long. The CDR3 spells CASRVGVNTEAFF. The CDR3 DNA is TGCGCCAGCAGGGTAGGGGTGAACACTGAAGCTTTCTTT.

This clonotype has more than one count but fewer than ten. The chain couples TRBV30 to TRBJ2-7; D gene unclear. Trimming removed 1 base from V and 2 bases from J, with 9 bases in between. The CDR3 has 13 amino acids. The germline CDR1 and CDR2 sequences are GTSNPN and SVGIG (reference sequence). CDR3 in amino acids: CAWSAMLAYEQYF. The CDR3 DNA follows: TGTGCCTGGAGTGCAATGCTTGCCTACGAGCAGTACTTC. The whole variable domain, remainder taken from reference TRBV30 and TRBJ2-7, is SQTIHQWPATLVQPVGSPLSLECTVEGTSNPNLYWYRQAAGRGLQLLFYSVGIGQISSEVPQNLSASRPQDRQFILSSKKLLLSDSGFYLCAWSAMLAYEQYFGPGTRLTVT.

At least ten counts were recorded for this clonotype. The genes are TRBV27 and TRBJ2-5; a weak D match, TRBD1 (6 bases). Germline loops: CDR1 MNHEY, CDR2 SMNVEV (reference sequence). CDR3 length: 14 residues. Deletions cut 4 bases from V and 1 base from J, with 10 bases between. CDR3 protein: CASSSRDTQETQYF. The CDR3 DNA reads as TGTGCCAGCAGTTCCCGGGACACCCAAGAGACCCAGTACTTC.

The count of this clonotype is one. The chain uses TRBV7-9 and TRBJ2-1, with 13 bases fitting TRBD2. V shed 6 bases and J 5 bases; nucleotides not matched to a gene: 13. This CDR3 region has 18 residues. The germline gives CDR1 SEHNR, CDR2 FQNEAQ (reference sequence). The CDR3 sequence is CASSLSPLLAGGNNEQFF. In DNA form, the CDR3 reads TGTGCCAGCAGTCTAAGCCCCCTACTAGCGGGGGGGAACAATGAGCAGTTCTTC.

This clonotype was counted many times. The chain has TRBV28 and TRBJ1-4, with no clear D. Trimming stripped 2 bases from V and 4 bases from J, with 5 bases between. The CDR3 sequence is 13 residues long. CDR1 is MDHEN, CDR2 SYDVKM, per germline. The CDR3 region is CASSLRINEKLFF. The CDR3 region has the DNA TGTGCCAGCAGTTTACGGATTAATGAAAAACTGTTTTTT. Supplemented by reference TRBV28 and TRBJ1-4, the full variable domain reads DVKVTQSSRYLVKRTGEKVFLECVQDMDHENMFWYRQDPGLGLRLIYFSYDVKMKEKGDIPEGYSVSREKKERFSLILESASTNQTSMYLCASSLRINEKLFFGSGTQLSVL.

This clonotype was counted between two and nine times. The J gene is TRBJ1-2, the V gene TRBV21-1; the D call TRBD1 from the table was never checked on the DNA. TRBV21-1 is given as a pseudogene. The CDR3 consists of 15 residues. This chain's CDR3 is CASSTRTGENYGYTF. The CDR3 DNA reads as TGTGCCAGCAGCACTCGGACAGGCGAGAACTATGGCTACACCTTC.

This clonotype was counted at least ten times. The CDR3 region has the DNA TGTGCCAGCAGTTTTGACAGGGGGAGTTACAATGAGCAGTTCTTC. Protein sequence: CASSFDRGSYNEQFF. This sequence joins TRBV2 and TRBJ2-1, with TRBD1 matching over 9 bases. V was pared by 5 bases and J by 4 bases, with 6 bases of the junction left unmatched. The CDR3 is 15 amino acids. From germline, CDR1 is SNHLY and CDR2 FYNNEI. The full variable domain, with the rest looked up from reference TRBV2 and TRBJ2-1, is EPEVTQTPSHQVTQMGQEVILRCVPISNHLYFYWYRQILGQKVEFLVSFYNNEISEKSEIFDDQFSVERPDGSNFTLKIRSTKLEDSAMYFCASSFDRGSYNEQFFGPGTRLTVL.